Included here is one T cell receptor (beta chain) sequence, with context. Its antigen is not known. The sample is drawn from a study of cytomegalovirus exposure and HLA in healthy donors. Study context: Drawn from HLA-typed donors, 80 million to 100 million unique TCRs were held in an early data release. Overall study findings and caveats: Several top significant clusters appeared, in a later analysis, to be linked to common viral pathogens. Researchers left out some V segments, among them TRBV6-2 and TRBV6-3, as indistinguishable.

Vbeta (60) and Jbeta (13) primers were used in the PCR. Sequencing used immunoSEQ multiplex PCR; TCRdb keeps in-frame clones, though not all of them. Found here are about 210,000 clones; the top ten clones hold roughly 0.98%. CDR3 length: 17 residues. The V gene end was trimmed by 1 base and the J gene end by 4 bases; junction bases not matched to a gene: 8. The germline V gene has CDR1 LNHDA and CDR2 SQIVND (reference sequence). Sequences were obtained from PBMCs. J is TRBJ1-5 and V is TRBV19, with 9 positions matching TRBD1. The clonotype comes from a woman in her 30s in good health and CMV-seropositive. CDR3 region: CASSIGTGAGINQPQHF. The CDR3 bases are TGTGCCAGTAGTATAGGGACAGGGGCGGGAATAAATCAGCCCCAGCATTTT.